This entry is about one T cell receptor beta chain. As yet, its antigen is unknown. Deletions cut 3 bases from V and 8 bases from J, with 11 bases between. The V gene's germline CDR1 is SGHVS and CDR2 FQNEAQ. The CDR3 extends over 14 amino acids. Libraries were prepared by immunoSEQ multiplex PCR; TCRdb keeps only in-frame clonotypes and omits some of them. The sample lists 78,000 or so clones, about 96% occurring once. It was from resections taken during corrective heart surgery that the thymus tissue came. The data were taken from a study of human thymus T cells. Study results and limitations: V and J genes seemed to be used with bias in thymic and blood repertoires.

The gene calls are TRBV7-8 and TRBJ1-6; D is perhaps TRBD1 (6 bases). The sample comprised thymus tissue. The source of this sequence is a boy less than two years old with a congenital heart defect but otherwise immunologically healthy. DNA for the CDR3: TGTGCCAGCAGCTTCGGGGGGCCGGATTCACCCCTCCACTTT. Its protein is CASSFGGPDSPLHF.